This T cell receptor beta chain was sequenced for a study of blood T cell repertoires in COVID-19 (TCRdb year 2020). Concerning the study at large: Samples covering the acute and convalescent phases of COVID-19 were provided by collaborators in the United States, Italy and Spain. The sample metadata nearly always contained a de-identified subject ID, COVID-19 status, age in years and sex. The repertoires were made available in a free public database intended to serve as a resource for research on the immune response to SARS-CoV-2. Samples came from the ongoing ImmuneRACE study (first 160 participants) plus 1,254 subjects from 6 global collaborators. Where HLA class I and class II types were available, the types were taken from metadata supplied by the sample provider, not from assay-based typing. The material from the prospective study consisted of cDNA or gDNA derived from T cells, B-cell-depleted T cells, or PBMCs. Deeply sampled blood TCRbeta repertoires from subjects exposed to, actively infected with, or recovered from COVID-19 were included in the dataset.

As to this clone: Its specific antigen is unknown. No much larger clonotype is one base removed from it; base qualities were not supplied.

The study at large found these results: The quantity of clinical and demographic metadata differed by source and by participant and was supplied without curation.

TCRbeta CDR3 regions were amplified from genomic DNA using the immunoSEQ Assay, a bias-controlled multiplex PCR. The published analysis was carried out like this. The number of nucleated cells in each sample was estimated by amplification of reference gene primers within the assay. To quantify the absolute abundance of each unique TCRbeta CDR3 rearrangement, sequence reads were collapsed and filtered. For each sample, productive Simpson clonality was calculated as the square root of Simpson's diversity index over productive rearrangements. The clones in this table, taken by TCRdb from immuneACCESS, are in-frame only. Not every clone is retained; where verified, under half of the shortfall comes from an unresolved V gene, and the cause of the rest is unknown. That table is the source of V, J and clone size, and D and trimming were worked out from the DNA. The sample table contains over 85,000 clones; only one count was recorded for approximately 79% of them. 16% of the sample is held by the ten biggest clonotypes.

The collaborating institutions used their own protocols to collect whole blood in K2EDTA tubes. For TCRbeta analysis, collaborators shipped samples as frozen whole blood, isolated PBMCs, or DNA extracted from either of those sample types. For CDR1 and CDR2, the germline V gene lists SQVTM and ANQGSEA. The CDR3, cysteine through phenylalanine, is 12 amino acids long. The sequence is cut down to CDR3 DNA, 36 bases in frame from base 1. The junction carries 13 bases between V and J, which are trimmed by 4 bases and 6 bases respectively. The TCR was taken from a woman of 80 years or more with active or convalescent COVID-19. Sequenced material: peripheral blood. Recombination joined TRBV29-1 with TRBJ2-7; TRBD1 is a possible D gene, resting on 5 matching bases. The DNA sequence follows: TGCAGCGTTGTTGACAGCAAGGGCGAGCAGTACTTC. Its protein is CSVVDSKGEQYF.